These T cell receptor beta chains were read from a single sample in a study of T cells expressing NK-cell markers. TCRdb re-called the 5' RACE reads; every CDR3 protein appears as one record, without DNA. The sample table sets out 300,000 to 450,000 distinct CDR3 sequences. Sample: blood T cells: a sorted CD56 or NKG2C T cell subset, CD4+ or CD8+ T cells, or bulk PBMC T cells (not recorded which). The receptors derive from a man aged 18-75 years in good health. The CDR3 runs from the conserved cysteine through the conserved F or W.

>TRBV27|TRBJ2-5
CASSLWGRGAETQYF
>TRBV12-3/TRBV12-4|TRBJ2-2
CASSFRLRQSNTGELFF
>TRBV20-1|TRBJ2-6
CSARRKSGANVLTF
>TRBV12-3/TRBV12-4|TRBJ2-2
CASSDSVSRTGELFF
>TRBV20-1|TRBJ2-7
CSALGRIMGGEQYF
>TRBV6-1|TRBJ1-6
CASSETRQGNSPLHF
>TRBV29-1|TRBJ1-1
CSVGGQGALTEAFF
>TRBV20-1|TRBJ2-7
CSARDIRGEGFEQYF
>TRBV6-6|TRBJ2-1
CASKPGGAGEQFF
>TRBV5-1|TRBJ1-4
CASSPRQGSGEKLFF
>TRBV6-1|TRBJ2-5
CASSEMRVQETQYF
>TRBV6-5|TRBJ1-3
CASSSGLLSSGNTIYF
>TRBV11-2|TRBJ2-5
CASRRQGFETQYF
>TRBV2|TRBJ2-7
CASSGGTGIYEQYF
>TRBV24-1|TRBJ2-1
CATSKNPTSGTYNEQFF
>TRBV6-1|TRBJ1-3
CASSENGRNSGNTIYF
>TRBV5-1|TRBJ1-1
CASRGGQGARNTEAFF
>TRBV7-9|TRBJ1-2
CASSAARGRGYTF
>TRBV15|TRBJ2-6
CATSRALGQGFSGANVLTF
>TRBV12-3/TRBV12-4|TRBJ2-3
CASSTDRGRTDTQYF
>TRBV6-1|TRBJ2-7
CASTNDLARVSEQYF
>TRBV6-5|TRBJ2-7
CASSWDRTYEQYF
>TRBV23-1|TRBJ2-3
CASSHNGHGVADTQYF
>TRBV2|TRBJ2-1
CASSRLAANNEQFF
>TRBV7-6|TRBJ2-2
CASSFRGAGELFF
>TRBV7-9|TRBJ1-3
CASSQGGPGNTIYF
>TRBV5-5|TRBJ1-2
CASGWESGYTF
>TRBV7-3|TRBJ2-3
CASSLTTARDTQYF
>TRBV5-8|TRBJ2-5
CASSLQQVGQTQYF
>TRBV12-5|TRBJ2-7
CASASGTGPYEQYF
>TRBV4-2|TRBJ1-1
CASSQGQVMNTEAFF
>TRBV9|TRBJ2-2
CASSVGLRNGRELFF
>TRBV12-3/TRBV12-4|TRBJ2-5
CASRPSRGQRETQYF
>TRBV7-9|TRBJ1-1
CASSDGTGETEAFF
>TRBV9|TRBJ1-3
CASSADRGFAGNTIYF
>TRBV5-1|TRBJ2-4
CASSLAPGSLTKNIQYF
>TRBV20-1|TRBJ2-7
CSYRRSSYEQYF
>TRBV28|TRBJ1-5
CASSLLGEQPQHF
>TRBV2|TRBJ1-1
CASSNYRDYTEAFF
>TRBV19|TRBJ1-2
CASSRTGDGYGYTF
>TRBV12-3/TRBV12-4|TRBJ1-6
CASSTGQGSPLHF
>TRBV7-3|TRBJ2-1
CASSSGGSSYNEQFF
>TRBV7-7|TRBJ2-5
CASSLGPHSQETQYF